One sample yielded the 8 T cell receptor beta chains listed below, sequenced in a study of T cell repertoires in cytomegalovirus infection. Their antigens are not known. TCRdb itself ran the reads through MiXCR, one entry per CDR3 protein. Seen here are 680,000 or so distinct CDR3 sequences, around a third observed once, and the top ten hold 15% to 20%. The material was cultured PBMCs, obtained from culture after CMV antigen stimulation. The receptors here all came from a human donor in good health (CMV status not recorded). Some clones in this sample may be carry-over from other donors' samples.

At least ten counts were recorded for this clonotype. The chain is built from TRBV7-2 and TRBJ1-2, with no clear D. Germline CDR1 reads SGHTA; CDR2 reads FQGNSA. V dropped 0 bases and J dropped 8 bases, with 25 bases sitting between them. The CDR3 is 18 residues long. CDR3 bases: TGTGCCAGCAGCTTAGCGGGGTGGATACACCGAGGGCTATCGGGCTACACCTTC. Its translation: CASSLAGWIHRGLSGYTF.

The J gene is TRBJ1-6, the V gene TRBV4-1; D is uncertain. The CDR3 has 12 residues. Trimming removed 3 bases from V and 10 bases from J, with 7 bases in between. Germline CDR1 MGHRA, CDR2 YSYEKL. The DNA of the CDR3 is TGCGCCAGCAGCCAGACGGGCTCACCCCTCCACTTT. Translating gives CASSQTGSPLHF.

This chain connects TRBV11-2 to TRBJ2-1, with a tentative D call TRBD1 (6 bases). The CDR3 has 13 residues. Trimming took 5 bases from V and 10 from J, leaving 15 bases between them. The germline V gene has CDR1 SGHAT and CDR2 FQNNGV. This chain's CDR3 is CASSLPLRGEQFF. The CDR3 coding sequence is TGTGCCAGCAGCCTCCCCCTGAGGGGGGAGCAGTTCTTC.

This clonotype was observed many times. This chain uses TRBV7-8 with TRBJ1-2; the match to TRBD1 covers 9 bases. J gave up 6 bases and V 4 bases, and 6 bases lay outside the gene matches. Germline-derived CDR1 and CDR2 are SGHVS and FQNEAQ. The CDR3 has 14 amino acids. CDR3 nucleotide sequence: TGTGCCAGCAGCTCCCCGGGACAGGGCGATGGCTACACCTTC. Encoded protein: CASSSPGQGDGYTF.

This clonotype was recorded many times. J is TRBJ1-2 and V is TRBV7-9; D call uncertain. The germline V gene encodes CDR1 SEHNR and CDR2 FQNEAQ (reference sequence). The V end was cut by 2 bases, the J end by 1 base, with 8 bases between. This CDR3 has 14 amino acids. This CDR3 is CASSLSHGNYGYTF. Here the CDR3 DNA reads TGTGCCAGCAGCTTAAGTCATGGTAACTATGGCTACACCTTC.

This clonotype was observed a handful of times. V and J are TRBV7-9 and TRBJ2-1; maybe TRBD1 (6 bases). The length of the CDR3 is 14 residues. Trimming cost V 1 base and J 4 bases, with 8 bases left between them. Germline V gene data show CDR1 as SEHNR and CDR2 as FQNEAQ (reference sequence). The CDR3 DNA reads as TGTGCCAGCAGCTTAGTGCAGGGGTACAATGAGCAGTTCTTC. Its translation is CASSLVQGYNEQFF.

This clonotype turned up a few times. The CDR3 bases are TGTGCCAGCAAAGAGGACCTCGGATTTGATACGCAGTATTTT. This sequence encodes CASKEDLGFDTQYF. The gene calls are TRBV7-8 and TRBJ2-3; D not resolved. This CDR3 is built from 14 residues. CDR1 SGHVS and CDR2 FQNEAQ come from the germline V gene. V dropped 7 bases and J dropped 6 bases, with 17 bases sitting between them. Full variable domain (remainder filled in from reference TRBV7-8 and TRBJ2-3): GAGVSQSPRYKVAKRGQDVALRCDPISGHVSLFWYQQALGQGPEFLTYFQNEAQLDKSGLPSDRFFAERPEGSVSTLKIQRTQQEDSAVYLCASKEDLGFDTQYFGPGTRLTVL.

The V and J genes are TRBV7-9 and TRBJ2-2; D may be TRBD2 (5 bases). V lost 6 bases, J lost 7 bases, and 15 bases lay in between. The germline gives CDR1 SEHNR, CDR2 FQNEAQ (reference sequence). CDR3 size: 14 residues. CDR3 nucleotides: TGTGCCAGCAGGACCGGGATAACCGGCGGGGAGCTGTTTTTT. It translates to CASRTGITGGELFF.